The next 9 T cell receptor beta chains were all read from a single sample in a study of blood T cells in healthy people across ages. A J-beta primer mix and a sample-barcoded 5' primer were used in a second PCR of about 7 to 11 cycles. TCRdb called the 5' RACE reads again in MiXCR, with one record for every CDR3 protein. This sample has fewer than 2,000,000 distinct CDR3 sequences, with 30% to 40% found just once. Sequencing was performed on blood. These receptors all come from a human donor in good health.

CDR3 protein: CASSTGQGREKLFF. The CDR3 nucleotides are TGCGCCAGCAGCACCGGACAAGGTCGCGAAAAACTGTTTTTT. V and J are TRBV4-1 and TRBJ1-4, with a possible D match to TRBD1 (5 bases). CDR3 length equals 14 residues. The germline V and J ends were trimmed by 5 bases and 8 bases, with 15 bases remaining between them. The germline V gene encodes CDR1 MGHRA and CDR2 YSYEKL.

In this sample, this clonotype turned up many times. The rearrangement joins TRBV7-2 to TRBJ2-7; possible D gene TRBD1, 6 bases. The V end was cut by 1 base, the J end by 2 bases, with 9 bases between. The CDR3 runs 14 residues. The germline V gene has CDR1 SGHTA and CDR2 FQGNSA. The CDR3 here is CASSLDRVAYEQYF. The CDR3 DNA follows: TGTGCCAGCAGCTTAGACAGGGTAGCCTACGAGCAGTACTTC.

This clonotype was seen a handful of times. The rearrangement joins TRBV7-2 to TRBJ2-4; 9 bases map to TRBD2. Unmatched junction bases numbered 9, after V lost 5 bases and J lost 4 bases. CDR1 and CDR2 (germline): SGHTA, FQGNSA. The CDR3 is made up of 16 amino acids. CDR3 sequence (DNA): TGTGCCAGCAGCCGCGGGACTAGCAGGGGGAAAAACATTCAGTACTTC. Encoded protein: CASSRGTSRGKNIQYF.

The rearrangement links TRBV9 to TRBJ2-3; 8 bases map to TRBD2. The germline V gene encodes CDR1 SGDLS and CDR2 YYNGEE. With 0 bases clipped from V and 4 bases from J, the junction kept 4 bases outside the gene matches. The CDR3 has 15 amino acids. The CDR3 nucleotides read TGTGCCAGCAGCGTAGAGGGACTAGGGGCAGATACGCAGTATTTT. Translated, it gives CASSVEGLGADTQYF.

The CDR3 DNA reads as TGCAGTGCCCCCCTCCCGGCTCACCCCAAAACGATCGACAATGAGCAGTTCTTC. As protein: CSAPLPAHPKTIDNEQFF. This sequence joins TRBV20-1 and TRBJ2-1; D call uncertain. V was cut by 6 bases and J by 5 bases, with 29 bases left in between. The CDR3 has 18 amino acids. Germline V gives CDR1 DFQATT, CDR2 SNEGSKA (reference sequence).

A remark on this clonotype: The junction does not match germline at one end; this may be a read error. The CDR3 is CACSVVGTSSTDTQYF. In nucleotides, the CDR3 is TGTGCCTGCAGCGTAGTTGGGACCTCGAGCACAGATACGCAGTATTTT. V usage is TRBV9 and J usage is TRBJ2-3; either TRBD1 or TRBD2 may supply D (5 bases each). This CDR3 is built from 16 residues. In germline, CDR1 is SGDLS, CDR2 YYNGEE.

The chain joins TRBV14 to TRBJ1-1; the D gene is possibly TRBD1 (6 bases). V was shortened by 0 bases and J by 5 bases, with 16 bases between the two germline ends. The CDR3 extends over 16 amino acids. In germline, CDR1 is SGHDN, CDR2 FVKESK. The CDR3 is CASSQDIPIRGTEAFF. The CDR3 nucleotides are TGTGCCAGCAGCCAAGATATCCCGATCAGGGGTACTGAAGCTTTCTTT. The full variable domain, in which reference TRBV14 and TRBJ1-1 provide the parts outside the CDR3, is EAGVTQFPSHSVIEKGQTVTLRCDPISGHDNLYWYRRVMGKEIKFLLHFVKESKQDESGMPNNRFLAERTGGTYSTLKVQPAELEDSGVYFCASSQDIPIRGTEAFFGQGTRLTVV.

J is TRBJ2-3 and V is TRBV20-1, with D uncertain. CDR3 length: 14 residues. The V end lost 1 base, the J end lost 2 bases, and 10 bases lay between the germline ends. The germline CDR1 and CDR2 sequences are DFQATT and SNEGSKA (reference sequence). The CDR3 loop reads CSARASLTTDTQYF. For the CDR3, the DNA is TGCAGTGCTAGAGCCTCATTAACCACAGATACGCAGTATTTT.

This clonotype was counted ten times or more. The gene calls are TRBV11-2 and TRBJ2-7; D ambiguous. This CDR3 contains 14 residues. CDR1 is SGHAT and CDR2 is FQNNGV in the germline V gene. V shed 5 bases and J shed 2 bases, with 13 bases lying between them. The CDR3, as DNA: TGTGCCAGCAGCGCGCCTCGGAAGCCCTACGAGCAGTACTTC. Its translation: CASSAPRKPYEQYF.